This TCR beta chain stems from a study of CDR3 diversity in severe acne. Germline CDR1 SGDLS, CDR2 YYNGEE. The CDR3 extends over 20 amino acids. V dropped 0 bases and J dropped 0; count of bases not matched to a gene: 9. MiXCR, applied by TCRdb to the PCR reads, yields one record per CDR3 protein. The sample carries approximately 79,000 distinct CDR3 sequences, about 48% recorded once. This clonotype was counted between two and nine times. The sequence was collected from a male donor in good health, serving as a control. The genes are TRBV9 and TRBJ2-6; 10 bases agree with TRBD1. The sample was blood. The CDR3, as DNA: TGTGCCAGCAGCGTAGAAGGCGCGGGACAGGGGAGCTCTGGGGCCAACGTCCTGACTTTC. Protein product: CASSVEGAGQGSSGANVLTF. Together with reference TRBV9 and TRBJ2-6, the CDR3 gives the full variable domain: DSGVTQTPKHLITATGQRVTLRCSPRSGDLSVYWYQQSLDQGLQFLIQYYNGEERAKGNILERFSAQQFPDLHSELNLSSLELGDSALYFCASSVEGAGQGSSGANVLTFGAGSRLTVL.